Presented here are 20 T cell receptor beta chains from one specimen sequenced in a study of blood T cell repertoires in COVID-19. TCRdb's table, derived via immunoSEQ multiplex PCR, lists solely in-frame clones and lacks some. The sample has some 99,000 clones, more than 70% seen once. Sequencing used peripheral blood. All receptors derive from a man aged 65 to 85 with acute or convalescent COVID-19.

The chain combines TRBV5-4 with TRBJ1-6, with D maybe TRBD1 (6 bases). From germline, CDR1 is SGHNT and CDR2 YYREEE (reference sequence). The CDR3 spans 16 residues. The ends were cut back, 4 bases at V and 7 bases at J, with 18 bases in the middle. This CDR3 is CASSAQGLEQNSPLHF. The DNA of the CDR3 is TGTGCCAGCAGCGCTCAGGGGTTAGAACAGAATTCACCCCTCCACTTT.

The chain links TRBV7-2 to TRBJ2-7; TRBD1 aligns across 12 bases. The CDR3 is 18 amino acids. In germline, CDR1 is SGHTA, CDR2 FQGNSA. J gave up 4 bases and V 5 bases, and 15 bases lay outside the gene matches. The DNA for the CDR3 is TGTGCCAGCAGCACAGGGGGACAGGGGGCAAAGATATTGTACGAGCAGTACTTC. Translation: CASSTGGQGAKILYEQYF.

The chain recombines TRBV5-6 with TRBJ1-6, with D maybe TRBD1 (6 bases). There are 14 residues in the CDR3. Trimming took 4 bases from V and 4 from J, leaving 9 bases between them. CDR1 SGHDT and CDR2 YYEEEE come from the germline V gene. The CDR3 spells CASSVTGYNSPLHF. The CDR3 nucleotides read TGTGCCAGCAGCGTGACAGGATATAATTCACCCCTCCACTTT. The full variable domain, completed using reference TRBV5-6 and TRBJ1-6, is DAGVTQSPTHLIKTRGQQVTLRCSPKSGHDTVSWYQQALGQGPQFIFQYYEEEERQRGNFPDRFSGHQFPNYSSELNVNALLLGDSALYLCASSVTGYNSPLHFGNGTRLTVT.

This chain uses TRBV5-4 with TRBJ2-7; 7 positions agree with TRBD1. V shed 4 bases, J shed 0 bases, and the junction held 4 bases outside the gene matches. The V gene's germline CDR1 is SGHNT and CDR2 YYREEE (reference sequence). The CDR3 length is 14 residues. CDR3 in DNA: TGTGCCAGCAGCCCCGGACAGGACTCCTACGAGCAGTACTTC. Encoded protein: CASSPGQDSYEQYF.

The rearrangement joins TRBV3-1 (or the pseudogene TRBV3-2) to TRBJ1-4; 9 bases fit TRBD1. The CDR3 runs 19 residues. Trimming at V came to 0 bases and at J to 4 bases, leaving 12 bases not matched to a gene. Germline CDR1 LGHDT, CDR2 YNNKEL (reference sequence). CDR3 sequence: CASSQDEGTGTPSNEKLFF. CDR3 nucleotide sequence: TGTGCCAGCAGCCAAGATGAGGGGACAGGGACTCCCAGTAATGAAAAACTGTTTTTT.

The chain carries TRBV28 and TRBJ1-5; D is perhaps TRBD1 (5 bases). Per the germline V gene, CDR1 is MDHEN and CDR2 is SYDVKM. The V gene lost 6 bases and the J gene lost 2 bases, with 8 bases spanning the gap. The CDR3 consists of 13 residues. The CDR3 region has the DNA TGTGCCAGCAGAGGGGAGGGCAATCAGCCCCAGCATTTT. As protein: CASRGEGNQPQHF.

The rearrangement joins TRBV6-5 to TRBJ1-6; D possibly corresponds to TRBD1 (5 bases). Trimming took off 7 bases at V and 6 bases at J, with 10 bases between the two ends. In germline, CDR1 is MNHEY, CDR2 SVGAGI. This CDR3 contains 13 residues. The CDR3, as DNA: TGTGCCAGCACGACAGTTCTTAATTCACCCCTCCACTTT. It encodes CASTTVLNSPLHF.

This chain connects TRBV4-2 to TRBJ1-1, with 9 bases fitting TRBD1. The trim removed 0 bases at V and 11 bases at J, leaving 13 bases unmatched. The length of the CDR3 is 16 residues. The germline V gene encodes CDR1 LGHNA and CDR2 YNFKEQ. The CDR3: CASSQDKGLRDRAAFF. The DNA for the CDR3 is TGTGCCAGCAGCCAAGATAAAGGCCTCAGGGACAGGGCTGCTTTCTTT.

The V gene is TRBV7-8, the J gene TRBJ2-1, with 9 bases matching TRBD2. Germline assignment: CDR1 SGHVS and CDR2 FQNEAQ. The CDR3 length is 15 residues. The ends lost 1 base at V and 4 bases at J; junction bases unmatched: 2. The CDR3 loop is CASSLGSGGYNEQFF. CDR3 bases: TGTGCCAGCAGCTTAGGTAGCGGGGGATACAATGAGCAGTTCTTC.

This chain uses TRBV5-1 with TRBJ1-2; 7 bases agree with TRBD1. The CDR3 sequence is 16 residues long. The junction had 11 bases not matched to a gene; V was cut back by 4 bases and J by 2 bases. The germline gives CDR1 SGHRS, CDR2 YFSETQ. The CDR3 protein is CASSTLAGQHNYGYTF. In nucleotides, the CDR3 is TGCGCCAGCAGCACCCTGGCGGGACAGCACAACTATGGCTACACCTTC.

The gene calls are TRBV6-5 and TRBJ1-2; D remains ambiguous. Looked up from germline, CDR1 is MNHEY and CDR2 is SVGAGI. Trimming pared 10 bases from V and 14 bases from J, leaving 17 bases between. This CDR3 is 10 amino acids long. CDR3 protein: CATRAGVETF. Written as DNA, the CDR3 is TGTGCCACGCGGGCAGGAGTGGAAACCTTC.

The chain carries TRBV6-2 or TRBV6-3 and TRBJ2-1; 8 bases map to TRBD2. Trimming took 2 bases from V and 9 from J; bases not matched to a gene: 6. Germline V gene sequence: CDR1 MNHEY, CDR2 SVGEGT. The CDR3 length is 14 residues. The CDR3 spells CASSYTSSGSEQFF. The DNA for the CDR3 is TGTGCCAGCAGTTACACATCAAGCGGGAGTGAGCAGTTCTTC.

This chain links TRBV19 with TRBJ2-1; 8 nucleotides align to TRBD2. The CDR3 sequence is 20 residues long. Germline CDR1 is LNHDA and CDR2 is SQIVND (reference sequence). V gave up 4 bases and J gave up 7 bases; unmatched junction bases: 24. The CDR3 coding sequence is TGTGCCAGTAGTAAGTCTCCCGCAGGGGTCGCGGGAGGCCAACGGAATGAGCAGTTCTTC. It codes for CASSKSPAGVAGGQRNEQFF.

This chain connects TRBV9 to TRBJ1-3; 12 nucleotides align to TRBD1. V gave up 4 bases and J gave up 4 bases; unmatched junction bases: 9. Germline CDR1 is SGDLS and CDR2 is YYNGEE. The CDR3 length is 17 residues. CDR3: CASSSPAGTGGGNTIYF. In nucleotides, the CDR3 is TGTGCCAGCAGCTCCCCGGCCGGGACAGGGGGCGGAAACACCATATATTTT.

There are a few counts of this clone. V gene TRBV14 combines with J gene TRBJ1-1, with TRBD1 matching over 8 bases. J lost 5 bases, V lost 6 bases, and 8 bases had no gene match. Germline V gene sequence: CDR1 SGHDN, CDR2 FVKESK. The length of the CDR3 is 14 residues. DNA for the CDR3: TGTGCCAGCAGTGGACAGGGTGTGGGGACTGAAGCTTTCTTT. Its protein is CASSGQGVGTEAFF.

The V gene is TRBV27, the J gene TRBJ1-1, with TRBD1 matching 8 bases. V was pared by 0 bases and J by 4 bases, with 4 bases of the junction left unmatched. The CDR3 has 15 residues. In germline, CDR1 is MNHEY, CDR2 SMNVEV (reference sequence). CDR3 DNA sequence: TGTGCCAGCAGTTTATCCGGACAGGGTAGCACTGAAGCTTTCTTT. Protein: CASSLSGQGSTEAFF.

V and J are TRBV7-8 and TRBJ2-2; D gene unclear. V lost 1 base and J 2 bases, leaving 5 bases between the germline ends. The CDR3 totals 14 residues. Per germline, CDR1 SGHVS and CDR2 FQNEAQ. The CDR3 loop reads CASSLELNTGELFF. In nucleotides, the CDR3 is TGTGCCAGCAGCTTAGAACTTAACACCGGGGAGCTGTTTTTT.

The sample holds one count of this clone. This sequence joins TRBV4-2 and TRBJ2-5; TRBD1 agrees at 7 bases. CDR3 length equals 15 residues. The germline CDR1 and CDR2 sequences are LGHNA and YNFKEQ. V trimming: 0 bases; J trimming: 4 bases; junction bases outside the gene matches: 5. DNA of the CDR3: TGTGCCAGCAGCCAAGAACTACAGGGGACAGAGACCCAGTACTTC. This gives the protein CASSQELQGTETQYF.

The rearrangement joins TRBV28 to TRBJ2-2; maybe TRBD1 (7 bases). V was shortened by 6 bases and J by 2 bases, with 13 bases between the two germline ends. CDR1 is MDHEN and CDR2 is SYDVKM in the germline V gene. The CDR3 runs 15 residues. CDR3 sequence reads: CASRTQGGNTGELFF. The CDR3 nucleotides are TGTGCCAGCAGGACCCAGGGGGGAAACACCGGGGAGCTGTTTTTT.

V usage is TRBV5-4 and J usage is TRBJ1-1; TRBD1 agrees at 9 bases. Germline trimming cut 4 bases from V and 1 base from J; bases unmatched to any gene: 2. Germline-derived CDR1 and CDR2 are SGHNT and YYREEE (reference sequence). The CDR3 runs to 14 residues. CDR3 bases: TGTGCCAGCAGCCTGGACAGGGGGAACACTGAAGCTTTCTTT. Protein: CASSLDRGNTEAFF.